This T cell receptor (beta chain) was observed in a study of shared clonotypes between healthy human individuals. Libraries were prepared by immunoSEQ multiplex PCR; TCRdb keeps only in-frame clonotypes and omits some of them. Of some 790,000 clones in the sample, about two thirds were seen once. A word on this clone: As yet, its antigen is unknown.

The CDR3 is 15 residues long. Study-wide points: In the sorted subsets, rarefaction showed sequencing was incomplete despite large depth.

Sequenced: memory CD4+ T cells sorted from blood. Subset given: CD45RA-negative fraction. The rearrangement joins TRBV21-1 to TRBJ2-1; the table's D call of TRBD2 was not tested on the DNA. TRBV21-1 is a pseudogene. This sequence was found in a young woman in good health. DNA for the CDR3: TGTGCCAGCAAGGGGACTAGCGGGAAGTACAATGAGCAGTTCTTC. This sequence encodes CASKGTSGKYNEQFF.